These 17 T cell receptor beta chains originate from one sample sequenced in a study of T cells in Graves' hyperthyroidism and ophthalmopathy. The CDR3 regions of TCR beta were amplified from RNA transcripts. HTBI primers were employed in a first-round RT-PCR of the TCR CDR3. TCRdb ran MiXCR on the multiplex PCR reads and lists one entry per CDR3 protein. The sample includes 300,000 to 350,000 distinct CDR3 sequences, about a sixth of them seen just once. The sample comprised blood. All receptors come from a woman between 40 and 55 years old with Graves' ophthalmopathy.

This clonotype showed up many times. This rearrangement joins TRBV28 to TRBJ1-1; no reliable D call. V was cut by 7 bases and J by 5 bases, with 8 bases left in between. Germline V gene lookup returns CDR1 MDHEN and CDR2 SYDVKM. This CDR3 comprises 11 residues. The CDR3 region is CASKLWTEAFF. As DNA, the CDR3 is TGTGCCAGCAAACTTTGGACTGAAGCTTTCTTT.

This clonotype was counted at least ten times. This chain links TRBV4-2 with TRBJ2-5; 12 positions agree with TRBD2. Germline V CDR1 and CDR2: LGHNA, YNFKEQ. With 1 base clipped from V and 5 bases from J, the junction kept 8 bases outside the gene matches. This CDR3 has 17 amino acids. The CDR3 DNA sequence: TGTGCCAGCAGCCAAGGTTCTAGCGGGAGGGCCGGGGAGACCCAGTACTTC. This gives the protein CASSQGSSGRAGETQYF.

This clonotype was recorded many times. The genes are TRBV20-1 and TRBJ2-7; D is possibly TRBD2 (6 bases). Trimming took off 0 bases at V and 5 bases at J, with 17 bases between the two ends. The germline gives CDR1 DFQATT, CDR2 SNEGSKA (reference sequence). The CDR3 length is 15 residues. For the CDR3, the DNA is TGCAGTGCTAGAGATTTAGAGGAGGGCCACAACGAGCAGTACTTC. It encodes CSARDLEEGHNEQYF.

There are many counts of this clonotype. This chain connects TRBV19 to TRBJ2-4, with 14 positions matching TRBD2. There are 15 residues in the CDR3. V lost 3 bases, J lost 5 bases, and 0 bases stayed unmatched. Germline V gene data show CDR1 as LNHDA and CDR2 as SQIVND (reference sequence). The CDR3 coding sequence is TGTGCCAGTAGTATGGGACTAGCGGGGGAAAACATTCAGTACTTC. It codes for CASSMGLAGENIQYF.

The sample holds many counts of this clonotype. The chain is built from TRBV19 and TRBJ2-2; 12 nucleotides align to TRBD1. The CDR3 loop spans 17 amino acids. J gave up 7 bases and V 3 bases, and 9 bases lay outside the gene matches. Germline V CDR1 and CDR2: LNHDA, SQIVND (reference sequence). CDR3 coding DNA: TGTGCCAGTAGTATTGGGACAGGGGGCCTCAGTAGCGGGGAGCTGTTTTTT. Protein sequence: CASSIGTGGLSSGELFF.

This clonotype occurred many times. The V gene is TRBV7-9, the J gene TRBJ1-5, with 7 bases fitting TRBD1. V lost 5 bases to trimming and J lost 1 base; unmatched junction nucleotides: 5. The CDR3 has 15 residues. Germline loops: CDR1 SEHNR, CDR2 FQNEAQ (reference sequence). The CDR3 reads CASSQDRESNQPQHF. CDR3 bases: TGTGCCAGCAGCCAAGACAGGGAGAGCAATCAGCCCCAGCATTTT.

This clonotype was counted at least ten times. The chain's CDR3 is CSARDPTEGQMNTEAFF. The CDR3 DNA reads TGCAGTGCTAGAGATCCAACAGAGGGACAGATGAACACTGAAGCTTTCTTT. V gene TRBV20-1 combines with J gene TRBJ1-1; 7 bases agree with TRBD1. Germline V gene lookup returns CDR1 DFQATT and CDR2 SNEGSKA (reference sequence). The trim removed 0 bases at V and 0 bases at J, leaving 10 bases unmatched. The CDR3 totals 17 residues.

This clonotype has ten or more counts. The rearrangement links TRBV14 to TRBJ1-1; D unclear. This CDR3 is 15 amino acids long. V lost 0 bases to trimming and J lost 3 bases, with 11 bases between them. Germline values: CDR1 SGHDN, CDR2 FVKESK. The CDR3 coding sequence is TGTGCCAGCAGCCAAGATTTAGGCGGGGACACTGAAGCTTTCTTT. This codes for CASSQDLGGDTEAFF.

Ten or more counts support this clonotype. The chain combines TRBV5-1 with TRBJ2-7; possible D gene TRBD1, 6 bases. Germline V gene sequence: CDR1 SGHRS, CDR2 YFSETQ. Trimming removed 6 bases at V and 8 bases at J, with 21 bases between. There are 14 residues in the CDR3. CDR3 sequence (DNA): TGCGCCAGCACCCCAGCGACAGGTCCTACGAAGCAGTACTTC. This encodes CASTPATGPTKQYF. Filled out from reference TRBV5-1 and TRBJ2-7, the complete variable domain reads KAGVTQTPRYLIKTRGQQVTLSCSPISGHRSVSWYQQTPGQGLQFLFEYFSETQRNKGNFPGRFSGRQFSNSRSEMNVSTLELGDSALYLCASTPATGPTKQYFGPGTRLTVT.

In its sample, this clonotype was seen a few times. The rearrangement uses TRBV7-6 and TRBJ2-2; 8 bases line up with TRBD1. The germline V gene has CDR1 SGHVS and CDR2 FNYEAQ. V shed 2 bases and J 5 bases; nucleotides not matched to a gene: 4. CDR3 length: 15 amino acids. The CDR3 here is CASSLLDRVTGELFF. CDR3 in DNA: TGTGCCAGCAGCTTATTGGACAGGGTAACCGGGGAGCTGTTTTTT.

This clonotype was recorded many times. This rearrangement joins TRBV7-9 to TRBJ1-2, with D tentatively TRBD1 (5 bases). CDR1 SEHNR and CDR2 FQNEAQ come from the germline V gene (reference sequence). Trimming removed 3 bases at V and 8 bases at J, with 13 bases between. The CDR3 covers 13 residues. This CDR3 reads CASSFDSGGGYTF. CDR3 sequence (DNA): TGTGCCAGCAGCTTCGACAGTGGTGGCGGCTACACCTTC.

The V and J genes are TRBV5-5 and TRBJ2-5, with a tentative D call TRBD1 (6 bases). Per germline, CDR1 SGHKS and CDR2 YYEKEE (reference sequence). The ends were cut back, 0 bases at V and 9 bases at J, with 12 bases in the middle. This CDR3 region has 13 residues. Here the CDR3 DNA reads TGTGCCAGCAGCTTGGACGGGACATGGGCCCAGTACTTC. Encoded protein: CASSLDGTWAQYF.

This clonotype appeared many times. The chain employs TRBV13 and TRBJ2-7; weak D call: TRBD2 (6 bases). The CDR3 covers 13 residues. Trimming removed 0 bases at V and 9 bases at J, with 12 bases between. Germline V gene lookup returns CDR1 PRHDT and CDR2 FYEKMQ (reference sequence). The CDR3 DNA sequence: TGTGCCAGCAGCTTAGGTCGGGAGTTGGGGCAGTACTTC. Translated: CASSLGRELGQYF.

This clonotype was recorded many times. The gene calls are TRBV6-5 and TRBJ2-5, with a tentative D call TRBD1 (8 bases). CDR1 is MNHEY, CDR2 SVGAGI, per germline. The CDR3 contains 18 residues. The germline V and J ends were trimmed by 2 bases and 5 bases, with 24 bases remaining between them. The CDR3 coding sequence is TGTGCCAGCAGTTACGGCACGACGGACAGGGAGGGAGGGGAGACCCAGTACTTC. It codes for CASSYGTTDREGGETQYF.

This clonotype was seen ten or more times. This chain connects TRBV5-1 to TRBJ2-2; the match to TRBD2 covers 7 bases. CDR3 length: 17 amino acids. The germline CDR1 and CDR2 sequences are SGHRS and YFSETQ. V lost 0 bases, J lost 7 bases, and 12 bases stayed unmatched. The CDR3 DNA follows: TGCGCCAGCAGCTTGGAGGCGGGAGTATTTCGGATCGGGGAGCTGTTTTTT. The encoded protein is CASSLEAGVFRIGELFF.

This clonotype was observed a few times. The chain carries TRBV11-2 and TRBJ2-7; tentatively, D is TRBD2 (7 bases). CDR3 length: 16 amino acids. With 5 bases removed from V and 2 bases from J, the gap between germline ends came to 19 bases. CDR1 is SGHAT, CDR2 FQNNGV, per germline. CDR3 sequence: CASSRRGGAGTYEQYF. CDR3 sequence (DNA): TGTGCCAGCAGCCGGAGGGGGGGAGCGGGAACCTACGAGCAGTACTTC.

The CDR3 DNA follows: TGTGCCAGTAGTCCGGACAGGGGCGGCAATGAGCAGTTCTTC. Translation: CASSPDRGGNEQFF. The gene calls are TRBV19 and TRBJ2-1; 9 bases agree with TRBD1. Germline values: CDR1 LNHDA, CDR2 SQIVND (reference sequence). The CDR3 spans 14 residues. V lost 5 bases to trimming and J lost 6 bases; unmatched junction nucleotides: 5.